Shown below are 18 T cell receptor beta chains from a single sample sequenced in a study of T cell repertoires in cytomegalovirus infection. MiXCR, applied by TCRdb to the reads, yields one record per CDR3 protein. The sample yields roughly 300,000 distinct CDR3 sequences, 25% seen once. The sequenced sample was PBMCs. Every receptor here comes from a human donor in good health (CMV status not recorded). Some clones in this sample may be carry-over from other donors' samples.

The chain has TRBV14 and TRBJ1-4; the D is unclear. The CDR3 is made up of 16 amino acids. V shed 0 bases and J shed 8 bases, with 16 bases lying between them. Germline V gene sequence: CDR1 SGHDN, CDR2 FVKESK. The CDR3 DNA reads TGTGCCAGCAGCCAAGATAGGAACGCAGTTTCGGAAAAACTGTTTTTT. Translation: CASSQDRNAVSEKLFF.

Ten or more counts support this clonotype. The gene calls are TRBV6-1 and TRBJ1-5, with D perhaps TRBD1 (5 bases). Trimming left V 7 bases short and J 3 bases short, with 16 bases between. CDR1 is MNHNS and CDR2 is SASEGT in the germline V gene. The CDR3 is 15 amino acids. CDR3 coding DNA: TGTGCCAGCAAGGGGACCGACGGGTTCAATCAGCCCCAGCATTTT. It is translated as CASKGTDGFNQPQHF.

This clonotype has a count of ten or more. The chain combines TRBV7-2 with TRBJ2-1; 12 nucleotides agree with TRBD2. The V and J ends lost 1 base and 9 bases, in that order; junction bases with no gene match: 1. Germline V lookup: CDR1 SGHTA, CDR2 FQGNSA. This CDR3 comprises 14 residues. The CDR3 nucleotides are TGTGCCAGCAGCTTAGGACTAGCGGGAGTTGAGCAGTTCTTC. The encoded protein is CASSLGLAGVEQFF.

The V and J genes are TRBV2 and TRBJ2-3, with D unclear. The CDR3 sequence is 14 residues long. V lost 0 bases and J 6 bases, leaving 10 bases between the germline ends. Germline V gene lookup returns CDR1 SNHLY and CDR2 FYNNEI. The CDR3 sequence: CASSEALRMDTQYF. For the CDR3, the DNA is TGTGCCAGCAGTGAAGCGCTCAGAATGGATACGCAGTATTTT.

This chain connects TRBV20-1 to TRBJ2-7; D gene uncertain. Per germline, CDR1 DFQATT and CDR2 SNEGSKA (reference sequence). The CDR3 loop spans 14 amino acids. Deletions cut 0 bases from V and 3 bases from J, with 12 bases between. The DNA for the CDR3 is TGCAGTGCTAGAGACCTGTCTCCTTACTACGAGCAGTACTTC. Translating gives CSARDLSPYYEQYF.

This clonotype was seen at least ten times. The chain links TRBV15 to TRBJ1-3; D unresolved. V was shortened by 1 base and J by 4 bases, with 2 bases between the two germline ends. CDR3 size: 12 residues. CDR1 and CDR2 (germline): LNHNV, YYDKDF (reference sequence). CDR3 amino acids: CATSRGGNTIYF. The CDR3 DNA reads as TGTGCCACCAGCAGAGGAGGAAACACCATATATTTT. The complete variable domain, with remaining parts taken from reference TRBV15 and TRBJ1-3, reads DAMVIQNPRYQVTQFGKPVTLSCSQTLNHNVMYWYQQKSSQAPKLLFHYYDKDFNNEADTPDNFQSRRPNTSFCFLDIRSPGLGDTAMYLCATSRGGNTIYFGEGSWLTVV.

The J gene is TRBJ2-3, the V gene TRBV20-1, with 11 positions matching TRBD2. The CDR3 runs to 14 residues. Germline V gene data show CDR1 as DFQATT and CDR2 as SNEGSKA (reference sequence). V dropped 5 bases and J dropped 10; count of bases not matched to a gene: 11. The CDR3 DNA reads TGCAGTGCTGGGACTAGCGGATTTCTAGGGGCGCAGTATTTT. Translated, it gives CSAGTSGFLGAQYF.

The rearrangement joins TRBV20-1 to TRBJ2-7; D perhaps matches TRBD1 (6 bases). The CDR3 runs 14 residues. Germline assignment: CDR1 DFQATT and CDR2 SNEGSKA (reference sequence). CDR3 bases: TGCAGCGGTGAACAGGGTTTAGGCTACGACGAGCAGTACTTC. Residues: CSGEQGLGYDEQYF.

This clonotype occurred many times. V and J are TRBV7-2 and TRBJ2-6, with D tentatively TRBD1 (5 bases). The V gene's germline CDR1 is SGHTA and CDR2 FQGNSA. The CDR3 length is 17 residues. Trimming shortened V by 0 bases and J by 0 bases, and 9 bases separated the two germline ends. CDR3 nucleotide sequence: TGTGCCAGCAGCTTAGCGGGGCGGAGCTCTGGGGCCAACGTCCTGACTTTC. Its translation: CASSLAGRSSGANVLTF.

In this sample, this clonotype turned up many times. This sequence joins TRBV12-3 or TRBV12-4 and TRBJ2-1; 9 nucleotides line up with TRBD2. V was clipped by 3 bases and J by 7 bases; unmatched bases: 7. The CDR3 is 15 residues long. CDR3 sequence: CASSLVSGSWNEQFF. DNA of the CDR3: TGTGCCAGCAGTTTGGTTAGCGGGAGTTGGAATGAGCAGTTCTTC.

The chain carries TRBV3-1 and TRBJ1-5; D possibly corresponds to TRBD1 (6 bases). V was shortened by 1 base and J by 6 bases, with 13 bases between the two germline ends. CDR1 LGHDT and CDR2 YNNKEL come from the germline V gene (reference sequence). There are 15 residues in the CDR3. The CDR3 DNA reads TGTGCCAGCAGCCAAGCCCTAGGGGGAATTCAGCCCCAGCATTTT. Protein product: CASSQALGGIQPQHF.

The genes are TRBV2 and TRBJ1-5; 8 bases align to TRBD1. Germline V gives CDR1 SNHLY, CDR2 FYNNEI. The CDR3 runs to 15 residues. V dropped 8 bases and J dropped 1; count of bases not matched to a gene: 7. CDR3 DNA: TGTGCCAGCGGTCAGGGGGCGGCAAGCAATCAGCCCCAGCATTTT. It codes for CASGQGAASNQPQHF.

This clonotype has more than one count but fewer than ten. The V gene is TRBV12-3 or TRBV12-4, the J gene TRBJ1-3; D unclear. The CDR3 is made up of 15 amino acids. Trimming took 3 bases from V and 0 from J, leaving 9 bases between them. CDR3 nucleotide sequence: TGTGCCAGCAGTTTTTCGGTGCGCTCTGGAAACACCATATATTTT. Its protein is CASSFSVRSGNTIYF.

This chain links TRBV27 with TRBJ1-5, with a weak D call TRBD1 (5 bases). Trimming removed 1 base from V and 8 bases from J, with 12 bases in between. The CDR3 loop spans 14 amino acids. Germline CDR1 and CDR2: MNHEY and SMNVEV (reference sequence). CDR3 loop: CASSLLSGSEPQHF. As DNA, the CDR3 is TGTGCCAGCAGTTTATTATCAGGGAGTGAGCCCCAGCATTTT.

V usage is TRBV6-6 and J usage is TRBJ1-1; 7 bases fit TRBD1. V dropped 6 bases and J dropped 6; count of bases not matched to a gene: 13. CDR1 and CDR2 (germline): MNHNY, SVGAGI (reference sequence). The CDR3 covers 15 residues. This CDR3 reads CASSWSGTAGPEAFF. The CDR3 DNA reads as TGTGCCAGCAGCTGGTCGGGGACAGCAGGCCCTGAAGCTTTCTTT.

This clonotype has only a few counts. V usage is TRBV6-1 and J usage is TRBJ1-1; TRBD1 aligns across 11 bases. V gave up 6 bases and J gave up 7 bases; unmatched junction bases: 4. Germline V gives CDR1 MNHNS, CDR2 SASEGT. The CDR3 sequence is 13 residues long. The CDR3 reads CASRDRGQGEAFF. The CDR3 DNA reads as TGTGCCAGCAGGGACAGGGGGCAAGGTGAAGCTTTCTTT.

The rearrangement uses TRBV28 and TRBJ1-1; D perhaps matches TRBD1 (5 bases). The germline gives CDR1 MDHEN, CDR2 SYDVKM. Trimming left V 2 bases short and J 4 bases short, with 17 bases between. This CDR3 has 16 amino acids. The CDR3 here is CASSLTGRGLGTEAFF. The CDR3 DNA sequence: TGTGCCAGCAGTTTAACTGGGCGGGGCCTCGGCACTGAAGCTTTCTTT.

This clonotype was picked up a small number of times. The gene calls are TRBV7-7 and TRBJ2-2; possibly TRBD1 for D (5 bases). CDR1 and CDR2 (germline): SSHAT, FNYEAQ (reference sequence). The CDR3 consists of 16 residues. The V end lost 6 bases, the J end lost 5 bases, and 19 bases lay between the germline ends. This chain's CDR3 is CASSPYPLGQTGELFF. The CDR3 nucleotides are TGTGCCAGCAGTCCTTACCCTTTGGGGCAGACCGGGGAGCTGTTTTTT.